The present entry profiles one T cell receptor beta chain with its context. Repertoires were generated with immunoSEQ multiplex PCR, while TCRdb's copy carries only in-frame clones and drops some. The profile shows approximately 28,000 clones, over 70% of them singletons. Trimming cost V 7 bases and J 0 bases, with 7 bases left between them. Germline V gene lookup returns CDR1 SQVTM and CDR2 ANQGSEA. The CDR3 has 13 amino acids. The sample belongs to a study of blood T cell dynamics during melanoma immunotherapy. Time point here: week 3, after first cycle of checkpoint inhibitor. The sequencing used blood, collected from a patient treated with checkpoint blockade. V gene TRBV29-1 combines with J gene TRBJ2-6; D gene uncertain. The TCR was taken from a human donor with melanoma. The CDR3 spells CSAYSSGANVLTF. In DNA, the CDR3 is TGCAGCGCCTATAGCTCTGGGGCCAACGTCCTGACTTTC.